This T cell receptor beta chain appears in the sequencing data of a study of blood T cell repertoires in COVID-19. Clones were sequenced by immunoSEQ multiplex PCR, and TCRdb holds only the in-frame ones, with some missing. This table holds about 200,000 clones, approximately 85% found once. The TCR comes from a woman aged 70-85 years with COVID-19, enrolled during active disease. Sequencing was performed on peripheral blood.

CDR3 DNA: TGTGCCAGCCAAAGCCTAGGGGTGGGGTATGGCTACACCTTC. Translating it yields CASQSLGVGYGYTF. The chain joins TRBV28 to TRBJ1-2; weak D call: TRBD1 (5 bases). From germline, CDR1 is MDHEN and CDR2 SYDVKM. Trimming pared 8 bases from V and 5 bases from J, leaving 18 bases between. The CDR3 is 14 amino acids.